This TCR beta chain was obtained from a study of T cell responses to AZD1222 COVID-19 vaccine. Overall study context: Analyses pooled second doses at about 4 or about 12 weeks. General study findings and limits: White British people made up most donors, females outnumbered males, and clonal diversity was possibly underestimated. Spike regions recognized by vaccine-associated CD4 TCRs spanned the protein, led by 160-218 and 743-854.

Germline V gene lookup returns CDR1 SGHRS and CDR2 YFSETQ. CDR3 length: 18 amino acids. The V segment lost 5 bases and the J segment 1 base; nucleotides outside the gene matches: 15. Assay used: immunoSEQ multiplex PCR; TCRdb lists only in-frame clones, some missing. Among 150,000 or so clones, 85% to 95% were seen once, and the ten largest hold roughly 0.9%. As to this clone: Its antigen remains unidentified.

V and J are TRBV5-1 and TRBJ2-4, with TRBD2 matching over 7 bases. The sample here was peripheral blood, taken on day 0 of AZD1222 vaccination. This TCR derives from an adult in good health. CDR3 nucleotides: TGCGCCAGCAGTTCTAGAGGGACTACGGGGTTGGCCAAAAACATTCAGTACTTC. It specifies CASSSRGTTGLAKNIQYF.